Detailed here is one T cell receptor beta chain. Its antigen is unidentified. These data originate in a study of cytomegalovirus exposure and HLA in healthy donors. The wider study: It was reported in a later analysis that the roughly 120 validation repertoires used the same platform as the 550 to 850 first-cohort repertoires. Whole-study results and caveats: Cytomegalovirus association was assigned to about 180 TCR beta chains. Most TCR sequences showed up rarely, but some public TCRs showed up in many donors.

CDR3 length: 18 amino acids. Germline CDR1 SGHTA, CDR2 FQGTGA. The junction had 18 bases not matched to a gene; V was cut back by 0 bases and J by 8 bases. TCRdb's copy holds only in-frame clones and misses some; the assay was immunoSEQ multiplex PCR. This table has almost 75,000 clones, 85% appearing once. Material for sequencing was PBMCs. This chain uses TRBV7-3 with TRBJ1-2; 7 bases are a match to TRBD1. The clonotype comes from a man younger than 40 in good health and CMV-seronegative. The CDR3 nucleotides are TGTGCCAGCAGCTTAACCGGGTCCCCGGGACAGTCGGTGGGAGGCTACACCTTC. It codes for CASSLTGSPGQSVGGYTF.